This T cell receptor (beta chain) was sequenced in a study of patients and donors after allogeneic stem cell transplantation. TCRdb re-analysed the RT-PCR reads in MiXCR, keeping a single row per CDR3 protein. The sample holds just over 55,000 distinct CDR3 sequences; 13% are singletons and the top ten take around 33%. Trimming pared 5 bases from V and 0 bases from J, leaving 11 bases between. The CDR3 spans 15 residues. This clonotype was found many times. V and J are TRBV12-3 or TRBV12-4 and TRBJ1-5, with a tentative D call TRBD1 (6 bases). This sequence was found in a human donor who was either an allogeneic HSCT recipient or a stem cell or donor lymphocyte infusion donor (not recorded which). It is not recorded whose cells these are; they may come from a transplant donor. Sequencing was done on a sample of blood, either unsorted or a sorted T cell fraction (not recorded which). Written as DNA, the CDR3 is TGTGCCAGCAGTCGGCCGGACAGTAGCAATCAGCCCCAGCATTTT. Translated, it gives CASSRPDSSNQPQHF.